This T cell receptor beta chain was observed in a study of blood T cells in healthy people across ages. Whole-study results and caveats: The unsorted PBMCs prevented any conclusive comparison of naive versus antigen-experienced cells.

A second roughly 7 to 11 cycle PCR used barcoded and J-beta primers. TCRdb re-called the 5' RACE reads with MiXCR, one entry per CDR3 protein. The data contain more than 650,000 distinct CDR3 sequences, about a fifth of them singletons. A few counts support this clonotype. Its specificity is not known. CDR3 size: 13 residues. Germline assignment: CDR1 ENHRY and CDR2 SYGVKD. V was shortened by 6 bases and J by 2 bases, with 11 bases between the two germline ends. The source is a man aged 70 or older in good health. The rearrangement uses TRBV10-3 and TRBJ2-7; the D is unclear. What was sequenced was blood. Written as DNA, the CDR3 is TGTGCCATCAGCATAGACGGACCCTACGAGCAGTACTTC. It is translated as CAISIDGPYEQYF.